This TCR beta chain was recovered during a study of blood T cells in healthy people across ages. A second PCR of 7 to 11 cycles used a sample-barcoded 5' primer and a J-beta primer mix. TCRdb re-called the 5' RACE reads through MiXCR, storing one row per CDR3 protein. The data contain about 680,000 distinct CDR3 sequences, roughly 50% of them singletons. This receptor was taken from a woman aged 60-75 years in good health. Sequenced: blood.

The CDR3 DNA is TGTGCCAGCAGTTTTCGTCCACTACTAGCCGATACGCAGTATTTT. Its protein product is CASSFRPLLADTQYF. This chain connects TRBV27 to TRBJ2-3, with TRBD2 as a possible D gene (6 bases). Germline V lookup: CDR1 MNHEY, CDR2 SMNVEV (reference sequence). V was cut by 3 bases and J by 6 bases, with 16 bases left in between. The CDR3 sequence is 15 residues long.